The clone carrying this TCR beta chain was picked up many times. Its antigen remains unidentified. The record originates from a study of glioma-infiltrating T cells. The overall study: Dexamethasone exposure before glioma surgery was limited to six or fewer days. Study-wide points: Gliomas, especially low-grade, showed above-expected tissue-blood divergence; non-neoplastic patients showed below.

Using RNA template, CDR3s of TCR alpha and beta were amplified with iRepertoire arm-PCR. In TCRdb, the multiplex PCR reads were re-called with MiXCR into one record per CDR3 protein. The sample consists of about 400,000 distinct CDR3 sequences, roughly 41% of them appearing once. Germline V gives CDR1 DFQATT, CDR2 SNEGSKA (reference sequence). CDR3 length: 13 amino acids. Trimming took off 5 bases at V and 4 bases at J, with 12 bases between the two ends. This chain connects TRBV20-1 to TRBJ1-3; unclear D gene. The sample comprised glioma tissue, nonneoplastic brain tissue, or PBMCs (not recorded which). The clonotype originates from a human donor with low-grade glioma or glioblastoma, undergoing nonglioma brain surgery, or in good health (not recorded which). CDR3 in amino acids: CSAARPGGNTIYF. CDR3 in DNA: TGCAGTGCTGCCCGGCCTGGGGGAAACACCATATATTTT.